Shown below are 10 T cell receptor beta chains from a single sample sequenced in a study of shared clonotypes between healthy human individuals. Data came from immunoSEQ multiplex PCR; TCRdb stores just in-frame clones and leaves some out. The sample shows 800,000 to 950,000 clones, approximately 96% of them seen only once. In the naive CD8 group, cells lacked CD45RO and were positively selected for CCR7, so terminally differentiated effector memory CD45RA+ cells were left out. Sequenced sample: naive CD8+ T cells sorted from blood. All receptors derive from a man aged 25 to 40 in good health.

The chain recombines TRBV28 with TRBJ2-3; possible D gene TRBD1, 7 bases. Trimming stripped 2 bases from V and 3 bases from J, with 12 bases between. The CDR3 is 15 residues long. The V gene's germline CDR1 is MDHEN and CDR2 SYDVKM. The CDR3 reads CASSLGGTATDTQYF. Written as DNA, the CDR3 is TGTGCCAGCAGTTTAGGGGGGACAGCGACAGATACGCAGTATTTT.

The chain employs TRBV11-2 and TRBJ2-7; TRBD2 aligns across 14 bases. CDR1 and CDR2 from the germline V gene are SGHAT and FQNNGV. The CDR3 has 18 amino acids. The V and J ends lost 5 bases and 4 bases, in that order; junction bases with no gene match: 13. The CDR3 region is CASSGSGTSGRGLYEQYF. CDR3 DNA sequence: TGTGCCAGCAGCGGCTCCGGGACTAGCGGGAGAGGACTTTACGAGCAGTACTTC. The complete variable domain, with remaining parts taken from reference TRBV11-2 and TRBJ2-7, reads EAGVAQSPRYKIIEKRQSVAFWCNPISGHATLYWYQQILGQGPKLLIQFQNNGVVDDSQLPKDRFSAERLKGVDSTLKIQPAKLEDSAVYLCASSGSGTSGRGLYEQYFGPGTRLTVT.

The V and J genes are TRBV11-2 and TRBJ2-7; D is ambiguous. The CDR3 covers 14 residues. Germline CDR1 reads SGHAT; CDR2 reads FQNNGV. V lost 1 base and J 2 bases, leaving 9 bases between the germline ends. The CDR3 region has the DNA TGTGCCAGCAGCTTAGTTCCAGTAGCCTACGAGCAGTACTTC. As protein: CASSLVPVAYEQYF.

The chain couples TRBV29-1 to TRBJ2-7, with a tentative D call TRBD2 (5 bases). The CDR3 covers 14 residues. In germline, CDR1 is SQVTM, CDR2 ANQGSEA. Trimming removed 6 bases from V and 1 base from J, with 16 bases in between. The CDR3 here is CSVDIRGGSYEQYF. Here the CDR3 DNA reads TGCAGCGTGGATATTCGGGGTGGTTCCTACGAGCAGTACTTC.

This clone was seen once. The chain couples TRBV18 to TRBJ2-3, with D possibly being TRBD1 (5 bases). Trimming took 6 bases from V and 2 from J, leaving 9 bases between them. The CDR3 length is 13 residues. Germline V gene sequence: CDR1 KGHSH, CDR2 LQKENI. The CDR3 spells CASSQGDTDTQYF. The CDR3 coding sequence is TGTGCCAGCTCGCAGGGCGACACAGATACGCAGTATTTT.

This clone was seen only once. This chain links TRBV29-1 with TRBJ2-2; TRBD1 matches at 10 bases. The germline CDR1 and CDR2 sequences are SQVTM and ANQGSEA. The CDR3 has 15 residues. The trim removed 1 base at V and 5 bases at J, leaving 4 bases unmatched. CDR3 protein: CSVEGQGAGTGELFF. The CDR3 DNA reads TGCAGCGTTGAAGGACAGGGGGCTGGTACCGGGGAGCTGTTTTTT.

The CDR3 reads CAAGLGVANYGYTF. CDR3 in DNA: TGTGCCGCGGGACTTGGGGTAGCTAACTATGGCTACACCTTC. The genes are TRBV6-1 and TRBJ1-2; tentative D call: TRBD1 (5 bases). This CDR3 has 14 amino acids. CDR1 is MNHNS and CDR2 is SASEGT in the germline V gene. Trimming stripped 11 bases from V and 0 bases from J, with 16 bases between.

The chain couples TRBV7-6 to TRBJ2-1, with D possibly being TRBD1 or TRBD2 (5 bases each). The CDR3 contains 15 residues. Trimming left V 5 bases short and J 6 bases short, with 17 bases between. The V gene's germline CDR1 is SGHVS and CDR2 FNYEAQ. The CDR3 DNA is TGTGCCAGCAGCCCAGGGACCGGGATGGTCAATGAGCAGTTCTTC. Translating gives CASSPGTGMVNEQFF. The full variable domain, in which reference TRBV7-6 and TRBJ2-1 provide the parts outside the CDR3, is GAGVSQSPRYKVTKRGQDVALRCDPISGHVSLYWYRQALGQGPEFLTYFNYEAQQDKSGLPNDRFSAERPEGSISTLTIQRTEQRDSAMYRCASSPGTGMVNEQFFGPGTRLTVL.

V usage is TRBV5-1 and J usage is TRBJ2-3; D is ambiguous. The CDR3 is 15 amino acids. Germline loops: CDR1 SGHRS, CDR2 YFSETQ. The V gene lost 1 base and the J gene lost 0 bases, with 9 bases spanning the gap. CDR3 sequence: CASSLYDPSTDTQYF. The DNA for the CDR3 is TGCGCCAGCAGCTTGTATGACCCTAGCACAGATACGCAGTATTTT.

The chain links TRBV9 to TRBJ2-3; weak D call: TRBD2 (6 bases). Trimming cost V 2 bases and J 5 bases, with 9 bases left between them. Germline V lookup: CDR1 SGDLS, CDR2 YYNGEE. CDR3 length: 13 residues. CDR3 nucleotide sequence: TGTGCCAGCAGCGTGGAGGGTATAGATACGCAGTATTTT. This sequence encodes CASSVEGIDTQYF.